The rows below give T cell receptor beta chains drawn from one sample of a study of vaccination and CD4 T cells after COVID-19. TCRdb itself ran the PCR reads through MiXCR, one entry per CDR3 protein. Of over 14,000 distinct CDR3 sequences in the sample, around 48% were seen once. These TCRs are of unknown antigen specificity. What was sequenced was CD4+ T cells from blood, cultured in vitro. The origin of the receptors is a human donor who had recovered from COVID-19. Both conserved end residues are part of each CDR3. A D gene is named only where the DNA matches it firmly. A row's size may be missing; if present it is once, few, many or a size class.

TRBJ1-2,NA,NA,TRBV25-1,TGTGCCAGCAGAGAACAGGACCACTATGGCTACACCTTC,CASREQDHYGYTF
TRBJ2-1,once,NA,TRBV10-1,TGCGCCAGCAGTGAAGTCAGGGGGGCTAACGATGAGCAGTTCTTC,CASSEVRGANDEQFF
TRBJ1-4,NA,TRBD1,TRBV20-1,TGCAGTGCTAATGACAGGGGAGATGGTAATGAAAAACTGTTTTTT,CSANDRGDGNEKLFF
TRBJ1-5,NA,NA,TRBV6-7,TGTGCCAGCAGTTACTCTCAAGCCCAGGAAAAGGTCCAGCATTTT,CASSYSQAQEKVQHF
TRBJ1-6,few,NA,TRBV27,TGTGCCAGCAGGGACAGAGCATTACCCCTCCACTTT,CASRDRALPLHF
TRBJ1-6,few,NA,TRBV20-1,TGCAGTGCCCCGGGGGGTGATGGTTCACCCCTCCACTTT,CSAPGGDGSPLHF
TRBJ2-1,few,TRBD2,TRBV7-2,TGTGCCAGCAGCGCCCAGACTAGCGGGAGGAGAAGGGAGCAGTTCTTC,CASSAQTSGRRREQFF
TRBJ2-7,NA,NA,TRBV20-1,TGCAGTGCAAGCAGGGATGTGTACGAGCAGTACTTC,CSASRDVYEQYF
TRBJ1-1,NA,TRBD1,TRBV20-1,TGCAGTGCTAGAGATCGATGGCAGGGGGCGCGGGGGAACACTGAAGCTTTCTTT,CSARDRWQGARGNTEAFF
TRBJ2-3,NA,TRBD2,TRBV7-2,TGTGCCAGCAGCTCCCGCGGTAGCGGGAGTACAGATACGCAGTATTTT,CASSSRGSGSTDTQYF
TRBJ1-2,few,TRBD1,TRBV7-2,TGTGCCAGCAGCGCAGGACAGGGGTCGGACTATGGCTACACCTTC,CASSAGQGSDYGYTF
TRBJ1-2,NA,TRBD1,TRBV29-1,TGCAGCGTTGAGGGGACAGGGGGCGGTTTTTATGGCTACACCTTC,CSVEGTGGGFYGYTF
TRBJ1-1,NA,TRBD1,TRBV18,TGTGCCAGCTCTCCTCTCAAGACAGGGACGGGCACTGAAGCTTTCTTT,CASSPLKTGTGTEAFF
TRBJ2-5,NA,TRBD1,TRBV11-2,TGTGCCAGCAGCTTAGAGGGACAGGGGTTGAAAGAGACCCAGTACTTC,CASSLEGQGLKETQYF
TRBJ1-5,few,NA,TRBV27,TGTGCCAGCAGTTTAACAGGGTGGGGTCAGCCCCAGCATTTT,CASSLTGWGQPQHF
TRBJ1-6,NA,NA,TRBV20-1,TGCAGTGCTAGAGCCCAGGACAGAGATAATTCACCCCTCCACTTT,CSARAQDRDNSPLHF
TRBJ1-1,few,NA,TRBV21-1,TGTGCCAGCAGTCGGGGGGGGAACACTGAAGCTTTCTTT,CASSRGGNTEAFF
TRBJ1-5,few,TRBD1,TRBV19,TGTGCCAGTAGTATACCGGGACAGGGGGTCTCGCCCCAGCATTTT,CASSIPGQGVSPQHF
TRBJ1-2,NA,TRBD1,TRBV27,TGTGCCAGCAGTTCGATTCAGGGGGCTTTGAATGGCTACACCTTC,CASSSIQGALNGYTF
TRBJ1-5,NA,NA,TRBV7-2,TGTGCCAGCAGCCAGAGACAGGGCAATCAGCCCCAGCATTTT,CASSQRQGNQPQHF
TRBJ2-5,NA,TRBD2,TRBV7-9,TGTGCCAGCAGCCGCGGGGGTCTAGGAGAGACCCAGTACTTC,CASSRGGLGETQYF
TRBJ1-1,NA,TRBD1,TRBV30,TGTGCCTGGAGCCAAGCACGGTGGACAGGGGGCCTGAGGGTCGACACTGAAGCTTTCTTT,CAWSQARWTGGLRVDTEAFF
TRBJ2-5,NA,TRBD1,TRBV9,TGTGCCAGCACCCCCGGCCGGGACAGGGGAGAGACCCAGTACTTC,CASTPGRDRGETQYF
TRBJ1-2,NA,NA,TRBV7-3,TGTGCCAGCAGCTTCACCCTAGGAGGTGAGGGCTACACCTTC,CASSFTLGGEGYTF
TRBJ1-6,NA,NA,TRBV28,TGTGCCAGCAAAGGGGGGGGGAGCTCCTATAATTCACCCCTCCACTTT,CASKGGGSSYNSPLHF
TRBJ1-1,NA,TRBD1,TRBV29-1,TGCAGCGGGGGACAGTTGAACAGTGAAGCTTTCTTT,CSGGQLNSEAFF
TRBJ2-1,NA,TRBD1,TRBV6-1,TGTGCCAGCAGTCCCGGACAGGGGTCCTACAATGAGCAGTTCTTC,CASSPGQGSYNEQFF
TRBJ2-3,NA,NA,TRBV7-2,TGTGCCAGCAGCCGATTCCGGGCCCTGGGCGATACGCAGTATTTT,CASSRFRALGDTQYF
TRBJ1-5,few,NA,TRBV19,TGTGCCAGTAGTATCAGTGCACAGCCCCAGCATTTT,CASSISAQPQHF
TRBJ1-5,few,NA,TRBV6-1,TGTGCCAGCAGCATGGCCAGGGCCCAACCCCAGCATTTT,CASSMARAQPQHF
TRBJ1-2,once,NA,TRBV30,TGTGCCTGGAGTGGGGGGTCCCTTTATAACTATGGCTACACCTTC,CAWSGGSLYNYGYTF
TRBJ2-5,once,NA,TRBV5-1,TGCGCCAGCAGCTTGGGCCTGGAAGAGACCCAGTACTTC,CASSLGLEETQYF
TRBJ2-1,NA,TRBD2,TRBV7-2,TGTGCCAGCAGCCCGGTCGGGGGGGGTCTACTTCATGAGCAGTTCTTC,CASSPVGGGLLHEQFF
TRBJ2-3,NA,TRBD2,TRBV20-1,TGCAGTGCTAGCGGGAGGGCACCCACAGATACGCAGTATTTT,CSASGRAPTDTQYF
TRBJ1-1,few,TRBD1,TRBV7-2,TGTGCCAGCAGGGACGGGACAGGGAGATTAGCTGAAGCTTTCTTT,CASRDGTGRLAEAFF
TRBJ1-2,NA,NA,TRBV27,TGTGCCAGCAGTTTATCGTACGGGGAAGGCTACACCTTC,CASSLSYGEGYTF
TRBJ1-2,NA,NA,TRBV7-9,TGTGCCAGCAGCCGAAGGGATCCTAACTATGGCTACACCTTC,CASSRRDPNYGYTF
TRBJ2-7,once,TRBD1,TRBV20-1,TGCAGTATGATCGGGACAGGGGGCTACGAGCAGTACTTC,CSMIGTGGYEQYF
TRBJ1-4,few,NA,TRBV4-2,TGTGCCAGCAGCCCCCCTTTAGACGGAAAACTGTTTTTT,CASSPPLDGKLFF
TRBJ2-1,NA,TRBD2,TRBV7-3,TGTGCCAGCAGTCCAGACGGGACTAACCAGCAGTTCTTC,CASSPDGTNQQFF
TRBJ1-1,few,TRBD1,TRBV10-2,TGCGCCAGCAGGACATTCGACAGGGGCACTGAAGCTTTCTTT,CASRTFDRGTEAFF
TRBJ2-7,NA,TRBD2,TRBV20-1,TGCAGTACTAGATCTCCGGGACTAGCATCCGAGCAGTACTTC,CSTRSPGLASEQYF
TRBJ2-1,NA,NA,TRBV5-1,TGCGCCAGCAGCTACACGACAGGCAATGAGCAGTTCTTC,CASSYTTGNEQFF
TRBJ2-7,few,TRBD1,TRBV7-2,TGTGCCAGCAGCTTAACCGCGACAGGGGGCGCTTGGTACGAGCAGTACTTC,CASSLTATGGAWYEQYF
TRBJ2-2,few,TRBD1,TRBV7-9,TGTGCCAGCAGCCGGGACAGGGGGTACACCGGGGAGCTGTTTTTT,CASSRDRGYTGELFF
TRBJ1-2,once,NA,TRBV19,TGTGCCAGTAGTATAGATCGGAGGGGTGGCTACACCTTC,CASSIDRRGGYTF
TRBJ1-2,NA,NA,TRBV7-2,TGTGCCAGCAGCCTGGACGAGGGGACTAACTATGGCTACACCTTC,CASSLDEGTNYGYTF
TRBJ1-2,NA,NA,TRBV6-1,TGTGCCAGCAGCGGGACGGCCTATGGCTACACCTTC,CASSGTAYGYTF
TRBJ2-7,NA,NA,TRBV27,TGTGCCAGCAGTTTCCGAGGCATCTACGAGCAGTACTTC,CASSFRGIYEQYF
TRBJ2-5,NA,NA,TRBV7-2,TGTGCCAGCAGCCCCCAGGGGCAAGAGACCCAGTACTTC,CASSPQGQETQYF
TRBJ2-3,once,TRBD2,TRBV19,TGTGCCAGTAAGACTAGCGGGAGTACTACAGATACGCAGTATTTT,CASKTSGSTTDTQYF
TRBJ1-2,once,NA,TRBV4-1,TGCGCCAGCAGCCAAGGGGAGGGAGCGGGCTATGGCTACACCTTC,CASSQGEGAGYGYTF